The rows below give T cell receptor beta chains drawn from one sample of a study of brain metastases from non-small cell lung cancer. TCRdb's copy holds only in-frame clones and misses some; the assay was immunoSEQ multiplex PCR. Of 13,000 to 15,000 clones detected, about 80% appear once; the ten largest clones hold 7.7%. Sequencing was performed on primary lung tumor tissue. These receptor sequences come from a donor at least 40 years old with non-small cell lung cancer. Each CDR3 is given with its conserved first and last residue. The D gene is left open where the match is weak. Size is omitted from some rows. Given values are once, few, many or a class for expanded clones.

size,V,D,J,DNA,CDR3
.,TRBV2,TRBD1,TRBJ2-1,TGTGCCAGCAGTGAAGGGGACAGGGTGGGTAATGAGCAGTTCTTC,CASSEGDRVGNEQFF
.,TRBV12-3/TRBV12-4,TRBD1,TRBJ2-1,TGTGCCAGCAGCCTCCCAGGGGGCAATGAGCAGTTCTTC,CASSLPGGNEQFF
few,TRBV27,.,TRBJ1-6,TGTGCCAGCAGTCTCTGGGACAATAATTCACCCCTCCACTTT,CASSLWDNNSPLHF
.,TRBV4-2,.,TRBJ1-5,TGTGCCAGCAGCCAAGAGACGGGCAAGCCCCAGCATTTT,CASSQETGKPQHF
.,TRBV7-2,.,TRBJ2-5,TGTGCCAGCAGCTTAGAAGGGGGAGTAGGAGGCGAGACCCAGTACTTC,CASSLEGGVGGETQYF
.,TRBV7-9,.,TRBJ1-3,TGTGCCAGCAGCTTAGCGGTGCACGGAAACACCATATATTTT,CASSLAVHGNTIYF
once,TRBV5-6,TRBD1,TRBJ2-2,TGTGCCAGCAGCACCTTTGCAGGGGGCAGTACCGGGGAGCTGTTTTTT,CASSTFAGGSTGELFF
.,TRBV4-3,.,TRBJ2-1,TGCGCCAGCAGCCAAGTACAGAGCTCCTACAATGAGCAGTTCTTC,CASSQVQSSYNEQFF
once,TRBV6-2/TRBV6-3,.,TRBJ1-5,TGTGCCAGCAGTTACTCTTCGACCAGTAATCAGCCCCAGCATTTT,CASSYSSTSNQPQHF
.,TRBV24-1,TRBD1,TRBJ2-3,TGTGCCACCAGGGGACAGGGATCGGCAGATACGCAGTATTTT,CATRGQGSADTQYF
.,TRBV6-5,.,TRBJ1-3,TGTGCCAGCAGTTACTCTCTTTCGGGGTCTGGAAACACCATATATTTT,CASSYSLSGSGNTIYF
.,TRBV2,.,TRBJ1-1,TGTGCCAGCAAGCAACCGGGGGATAACACTGAAGCTTTCTTT,CASKQPGDNTEAFF
.,TRBV10-3,TRBD1,TRBJ1-1,TGTGCCATCAGTGAGTCTCCCTTACAGGGGGCGCGTCTGAACACTGAAGCTTTCTTT,CAISESPLQGARLNTEAFF
.,TRBV15,TRBD1,TRBJ1-4,TGTGCCACCAGCAGAAAACGGACAGGGAGCGGAAGGGGGAATGAAAAACTGTTTTTT,CATSRKRTGSGRGNEKLFF
.,TRBV3-1/TRBV3-2,.,TRBJ1-2,TGTGCCAGCAGGTGTTGGGGGTGTTATGGCTACACCTTC,CASRCWGCYGYTF
.,TRBV18,TRBD1,TRBJ1-1,TGTGCCAGCTCACCAAACGTTCCAGGGGGCGCGGGTACTGAAGCTTTCTTT,CASSPNVPGGAGTEAFF
.,TRBV5-3,TRBD1,TRBJ2-1,TGTGCCAGAAGCTGCGCTTCAGGGGGAAAATTTTACAATGAGCAGTTCTTC,CARSCASGGKFYNEQFF
.,TRBV28,TRBD1,TRBJ2-5,TGTGCCAGCAGTCCGACAGGGGGCAGACAGACCCAGTACTTC,CASSPTGGRQTQYF
.,TRBV2,.,TRBJ1-4,TGTGCCGACCAGAACACGGGGTCAACTAATGAAAAACTGTTTTTT,CADQNTGSTNEKLFF
.,TRBV12-5,.,TRBJ1-5,TGTGCTAGTGCCCCGGGGACAACCAATCAGCCCCAGCATTTT,CASAPGTTNQPQHF
.,TRBV9,TRBD2,TRBJ2-7,TGTGCCAGCAGCGTAGAATCTAGCGGGGACGACGAGCAGTACTTC,CASSVESSGDDEQYF
once,TRBV9,.,TRBJ2-5,TGTGCCAGCAGCCTGGACTGGGCGGGGGAGACCCAGTACTTC,CASSLDWAGETQYF
.,TRBV24-1,.,TRBJ2-5,TGTGCCACCAGTGATAAGGACGTGGGGACCCAGTACTTC,CATSDKDVGTQYF
.,TRBV7-8,.,TRBJ2-7,TGTGCCAGCAGCTTAACAGACAGGTCCTACGAGCAGTACTTC,CASSLTDRSYEQYF
.,TRBV5-1,TRBD1,TRBJ1-1,TGCGCCAGCACCGGCGCAGGGGGAGGTACTGAAGCTTTCTTT,CASTGAGGGTEAFF
.,TRBV24-1,.,TRBJ2-3,TGTGCCAGCCGGGGTCGCAGCACAGATACGCAGTATTTT,CASRGRSTDTQYF
.,TRBV25-1,.,TRBJ1-3,TGTGCCAGCAGTGCCCGGACGGGCCGAAACACCATATATTTT,CASSARTGRNTIYF
.,TRBV7-8,TRBD1,TRBJ1-2,TGTGCCAGCAGCCAGGGAGGAAACACCGGGACAGGGAAAGGCTACACCTTC,CASSQGGNTGTGKGYTF
.,TRBV7-9,.,TRBJ2-5,TGTGCCAGCAGCTTACGGACTAATGGGACCCAGTACTTC,CASSLRTNGTQYF
.,TRBV7-3,TRBD1,TRBJ2-1,TGTGCCAGTGCCCCGGGACAGGGATACAATGAGCAGTTCTTC,CASAPGQGYNEQFF
.,TRBV10-3,.,TRBJ2-4,TGTGCCATCAGTGAGGGGCAGAAAAACATTCAGTACTTC,CAISEGQKNIQYF
.,TRBV4-3,.,TRBJ1-2,TGCGCCAGCAGCCAAGATCGGCTTTGGGACACCATAAACTATGGCTACACCTTC,CASSQDRLWDTINYGYTF
once,TRBV5-4,.,TRBJ1-3,TGTGCCAGCAGCCCGGACAAGACAGGAAACACCATATATTTT,CASSPDKTGNTIYF
.,TRBV9,.,TRBJ2-3,TGTGCCAGCAGCGCCCAAGTGTCAGATACGCAGTATTTT,CASSAQVSDTQYF
few,TRBV6-2/TRBV6-3,.,TRBJ2-5,TGTGCCAGCAGCGACAGGTACCAAGAGACCCAGTACTTC,CASSDRYQETQYF